This entry lists 20 T cell receptor beta chains sequenced from one sample in a study of blood T cell repertoires in COVID-19. The assay was immunoSEQ multiplex PCR, and TCRdb's table has in-frame clones only and misses some. The data show fewer than 350,000 clones, 88% seen once. Specimen: peripheral blood. The receptors shown here come from a young man with active or convalescent COVID-19.

The chain recombines TRBV7-9 with TRBJ2-3; 8 nucleotides line up with TRBD2. Germline V gene lookup returns CDR1 SEHNR and CDR2 FQNEAQ (reference sequence). The CDR3 covers 16 residues. V lost 3 bases and J lost 4; bases outside the gene matches: 9. This CDR3 is CASSFKISGDADTQYF. The CDR3, as DNA: TGTGCCAGCAGCTTTAAAATTAGCGGGGACGCAGATACGCAGTATTTT.

The chain has TRBV6-5 and TRBJ2-3; TRBD1 aligns across 7 bases. Germline CDR1 MNHEY, CDR2 SVGAGI. The CDR3 consists of 16 residues. The J segment lost 1 base and the V segment lost 4 bases, leaving 8 bases of the junction unmatched. CDR3 protein: CASSSDRVRGTDTQYF. The DNA of the CDR3 is TGTGCCAGCAGTTCCGACAGGGTGAGAGGCACAGATACGCAGTATTTT.

The gene calls are TRBV3-1 (or the pseudogene TRBV3-2) and TRBJ1-4; perhaps TRBD1 as D (6 bases). Deletions cut 4 bases from V and 2 bases from J, with 8 bases between. The CDR3 contains 14 residues. Germline lookup yields CDR1 LGHDT and CDR2 YNNKEL (reference sequence). DNA for the CDR3: TGTGCCAGCAGCCTCAGGGGCACTAATGAAAAACTGTTTTTT. Translation gives CASSLRGTNEKLFF.

This chain joins TRBV5-1 and TRBJ1-6; D possibly corresponds to TRBD1 (5 bases). The CDR3 loop spans 15 amino acids. V was pared by 2 bases and J by 8 bases, with 14 bases between. CDR1 and CDR2 from the germline V gene are SGHRS and YFSETQ. The CDR3 region is CASSFQGAGDSPLHF. CDR3 bases: TGCGCCAGCAGCTTTCAAGGGGCTGGGGATTCACCCCTCCACTTT.

V and J are TRBV10-3 and TRBJ2-5; the D is unclear. Germline CDR1 ENHRY, CDR2 SYGVKD. The CDR3 has 11 residues. Trimming cost V 2 bases and J 10 bases, with 8 bases left between them. CDR3 residues: CAISEDGGQYF. In DNA, the CDR3 is TGTGCCATCAGTGAGGATGGCGGCCAGTACTTC.

This clone has a single count. The V gene is TRBV10-2, the J gene TRBJ1-6; 9 nucleotides match TRBD1. From germline, CDR1 is WSHSY and CDR2 SAAADI. V gave up 5 bases and J gave up 6 bases; unmatched junction bases: 8. The CDR3 consists of 16 residues. The CDR3 bases are TGCGCCAGCAGTCCCGGGACAGGGCAGGGTAATTCACCCCTCCACTTT. This encodes CASSPGTGQGNSPLHF.

J is TRBJ2-3 and V is TRBV10-3; TRBD2 agrees at 7 bases. The CDR3 runs to 13 residues. Germline V lookup: CDR1 ENHRY, CDR2 SYGVKD. After removal of 10 bases from V and 1 base from J, the junction contained 5 bases not matched to a gene. CDR3 sequence reads: CATRREGTDTQYF. CDR3 coding DNA: TGTGCCACCCGCCGGGAGGGCACAGATACGCAGTATTTT.

V and J are TRBV3-1 (or the pseudogene TRBV3-2) and TRBJ1-6, with D perhaps matching TRBD1 (5 bases). The CDR3 is 14 amino acids. Germline V lookup: CDR1 LGHDT, CDR2 YNNKEL (reference sequence). Trimming stripped 3 bases from V and 7 bases from J, with 10 bases between. The DNA for the CDR3 is TGTGCCAGCAGCCAGGGGCGCGTAAATTCACCCCTCCACTTT. Protein product: CASSQGRVNSPLHF.

The chain carries TRBV15 and TRBJ2-2; 7 nucleotides align to TRBD1. There are 14 residues in the CDR3. V shed 5 bases, J shed 1 base, and the junction held 1 base outside the gene matches. Germline V CDR1 and CDR2: LNHNV, YYDKDF (reference sequence). Here the CDR3 reads CATSDRENTGELFF. CDR3 in DNA: TGTGCCACCAGCGACAGGGAGAACACCGGGGAGCTGTTTTTT.

CDR3 amino acids: CASSLETHYEQYF. For the CDR3, the DNA is TGCGCCAGCAGCTTGGAGACACACTACGAGCAGTACTTC. This chain links TRBV5-1 with TRBJ2-7, with D unresolved. Trimming shortened V by 0 bases and J by 3 bases, and 7 bases separated the two germline ends. The CDR3 sequence is 13 residues long. Per the germline V gene, CDR1 is SGHRS and CDR2 is YFSETQ.

V is TRBV7-9 and J is TRBJ2-7, with 9 bases identical to TRBD1. Germline lookup yields CDR1 SEHNR and CDR2 FQNEAQ (reference sequence). The length of the CDR3 is 14 residues. The J segment lost 2 bases and the V segment lost 4 bases, leaving 3 bases of the junction unmatched. The CDR3 DNA reads as TGTGCCAGCAGCTCGACAGGGGGTCCCTACGAGCAGTACTTC. Its protein product is CASSSTGGPYEQYF. Using reference TRBV7-9 and TRBJ2-7 for the parts outside the CDR3, the full variable domain is DTGVSQNPRHKITKRGQNVTFRCDPISEHNRLYWYRQTLGQGPEFLTYFQNEAQLEKSRLLSDRFSAERPKGSFSTLEIQRTEQGDSAMYLCASSSTGGPYEQYFGPGTRLTVT.

This chain connects TRBV19 to TRBJ2-4, with D hard to call. This CDR3 has 13 amino acids. CDR1 is LNHDA, CDR2 SQIVND, per germline (reference sequence). The V end lost 6 bases, the J end lost 6 bases, and 12 bases lay between the germline ends. Here the CDR3 reads CASSDGFGNIQYF. The CDR3 region has the DNA TGTGCCAGTAGCGACGGGTTTGGAAACATTCAGTACTTC. Looking up the rest from reference TRBV19 and TRBJ2-4 gives the full variable domain: DGGITQSPKYLFRKEGQNVTLSCEQNLNHDAMYWYRQDPGQGLRLIYYSQIVNDFQKGDIAEGYSVSREKKESFPLTVTSAQKNPTAFYLCASSDGFGNIQYFGAGTRLSVL.

This chain uses TRBV5-6 with TRBJ1-1; perhaps TRBD1 as D (5 bases). CDR3 length equals 12 residues. The germline V gene encodes CDR1 SGHDT and CDR2 YYEEEE. The V gene lost 2 bases and the J gene lost 7 bases, with 9 bases spanning the gap. This CDR3 is CASSFQTVEAFF. The CDR3 coding sequence is TGTGCCAGCAGCTTCCAGACAGTTGAAGCTTTCTTT. Full variable domain (remainder filled in from reference TRBV5-6 and TRBJ1-1): DAGVTQSPTHLIKTRGQQVTLRCSPKSGHDTVSWYQQALGQGPQFIFQYYEEEERQRGNFPDRFSGHQFPNYSSELNVNALLLGDSALYLCASSFQTVEAFFGQGTRLTVV.

CDR3: CASSDPGLADTNYGYTF. The CDR3, as DNA: TGTGCCAGTAGTGACCCTGGACTGGCAGACACTAACTATGGCTACACCTTC. The chain couples TRBV19 to TRBJ1-2; D remains unclear. This CDR3 contains 17 residues. V was cut by 5 bases and J by 0 bases, with 19 bases left in between. CDR1 and CDR2 (germline): LNHDA, SQIVND (reference sequence).

This clone was seen at least ten times. V usage is TRBV4-1 and J usage is TRBJ1-1, with TRBD1 identical over 10 bases. Germline V gene sequence: CDR1 MGHRA, CDR2 YSYEKL. The CDR3 is made up of 13 amino acids. The ends lost 1 base at V and 10 bases at J; junction bases unmatched: 3. The CDR3: CASSQGQGALAFF. Here the CDR3 DNA reads TGCGCCAGCAGCCAAGGACAGGGGGCGTTAGCTTTCTTT.

This clone was seen once. The genes are TRBV9 and TRBJ2-1, with TRBD2 as a possible D gene (7 bases). Trimming cost V 3 bases and J 8 bases, with 21 bases left between them. Per germline, CDR1 SGDLS and CDR2 YYNGEE. This CDR3 comprises 16 residues. The CDR3 loop is CASSAAWGGAFDEQFF. The CDR3 region has the DNA TGTGCCAGCAGCGCTGCCTGGGGGGGCGCCTTCGATGAGCAGTTCTTC.

The chain has TRBV5-5 and TRBJ1-6, with D unresolved. Trimming pared 4 bases from V and 6 bases from J, leaving 23 bases between. CDR1 SGHKS and CDR2 YYEKEE come from the germline V gene (reference sequence). The CDR3 is made up of 18 amino acids. The CDR3 nucleotides read TGTGCCAGCAGCGGGCCCCCATACAGTCTTACTTCTAATTCACCCCTCCACTTT. It encodes CASSGPPYSLTSNSPLHF.

The rearrangement joins TRBV6-5 to TRBJ2-7; TRBD1 is a possible D gene (6 bases). Germline CDR1 reads MNHEY; CDR2 reads SVGAGI. The CDR3 spans 13 residues. Trimming cost V 8 bases and J 5 bases, with 16 bases left between them. CDR3: CASQGAPGDEQYF. The DNA for the CDR3 is TGTGCCAGCCAGGGCGCCCCAGGGGACGAGCAGTACTTC.

J is TRBJ1-1 and V is TRBV6-5; 9 bases fit TRBD1. The germline gives CDR1 MNHEY, CDR2 SVGAGI. V was pared by 11 bases and J by 5 bases, with 9 bases of the junction left unmatched. The length of the CDR3 is 13 residues. The CDR3 bases are TGTGCCGCCCTACAGGGGGCTAGGACTGAAGCTTTCTTT. It is translated as CAALQGARTEAFF.

The chain recombines TRBV12-3 or TRBV12-4 with TRBJ2-7, with D unresolved. V dropped 3 bases and J dropped 5 bases, with 11 bases sitting between them. This CDR3 has 13 residues. The DNA of the CDR3 is TGTGCCAGCAGTTTTGTTTACTCTAACGAGCAGTACTTC. Translating it yields CASSFVYSNEQYF.